This entry is about one T cell receptor (beta chain). Antigen unknown. Time point noted: newly diagnosed GD, antithyroid drugs for less than 3 months. Construction of the TCR library relied on RNA isolated from PBMCs. Library construction for TCR beta used iRepertoire HTBI primers and Arm-PCR of CDR3 regions. TCRdb reprocessed the multiplex PCR reads via MiXCR and lists one record per CDR3 protein. Here the sample spans roughly 510,000 distinct CDR3 sequences, 15% to 20% being singletons. V gave up 7 bases and J gave up 0 bases, with 10 bases separating them. Per the germline V gene, CDR1 is LNHDA and CDR2 is SQIVND (reference sequence). CDR3 length equals 14 residues. This sample is drawn from a study of regulatory T cells in long-lasting Graves disease. Study findings and constraints: Examination was confined to peripheral blood, excluding thyroid tissue. The TCR repertoire of persistent Graves' patients was less diverse than that of newly diagnosed ones.

These same data were also listed under a study on T cells in Graves' hyperthyroidism and ophthalmopathy.

The sequenced sample was peripheral blood mononuclear cells (PBMCs), obtained at new diagnosis, from a patient treated with antithyroid drugs. The chain uses TRBV19 and TRBJ1-3; D possibly corresponds to TRBD1 (6 bases). The receptor comes from a young man with Graves disease. Written as DNA, the CDR3 is TGTGCCAGTACCGACAGGACCTCTGGAAACACCATATATTTT. Residues: CASTDRTSGNTIYF.